The present entry profiles one T cell receptor beta chain with its context. Its antigen is undetermined. The missing CDR3 end, 3 residues past where the read stops, is filled in from the germline J gene. The data originate from a study of T cells in women clearing cervical HPV infection. Overall study findings and caveats: TRBV6-7 abundance was lower in cases than controls (roughly 0.11% versus 0.16%). Repertoire richness, not evenness, was significantly elevated in CIN3+ cases versus controls.

The ends were cut back, 5 bases at V and 6 bases at J, with 14 bases in the middle. This CDR3 is 13 amino acids long. From germline, CDR1 is SGHAT and CDR2 FQNNGV. TCRdb's copy holds only in-frame clones and misses some; the assay was immunoSEQ multiplex PCR. Here the sample table reports 20,000 to 25,000 clones. This sequence originates from a woman between 18 and 69 years old with a cervical HPV16 infection that either progressed to CIN3+ or cleared (not recorded which). Sequenced input: blood buffy coat. V gene TRBV11-2 combines with J gene TRBJ2-7, with a tentative D call TRBD2 (6 bases). Incomplete CDR3 DNA: TGTGCCAGCAGCGCGGGACTGTTGGGCGAG. It is translated as CASSAGLLGE. The CDR3 in full is CASSAGLLGEQYF.